The sample holds many counts of the clone carrying this TCR beta chain. This specimen comes from a study of T cells in Graves' hyperthyroidism and ophthalmopathy. Using RNA transcripts as the source, TCR beta CDR3 regions were amplified. HTBI primers were used for first-round RT-PCR of the TCR CDR3. One entry per CDR3 protein, called by TCRdb with MiXCR from the multiplex PCR reads. The sample comprises under 450,000 distinct CDR3 sequences, 15% to 19% of which are singletons, and around an eighth rests with the top ten. Per germline, CDR1 MNHEY and CDR2 SMNVEV (reference sequence). Trimming removed 3 bases from V and 7 bases from J, with 15 bases in between. This CDR3 contains 14 residues.

The specimen was blood. The clonotype comes from a woman under 30 with Graves' hyperthyroidism. V gene TRBV27 combines with J gene TRBJ2-5, with D unclear. Written as DNA, the CDR3 is TGTGCCAGCAGTTTCGGCCATAGAGGCGGGACCCAGTACTTC. The encoded protein is CASSFGHRGGTQYF.